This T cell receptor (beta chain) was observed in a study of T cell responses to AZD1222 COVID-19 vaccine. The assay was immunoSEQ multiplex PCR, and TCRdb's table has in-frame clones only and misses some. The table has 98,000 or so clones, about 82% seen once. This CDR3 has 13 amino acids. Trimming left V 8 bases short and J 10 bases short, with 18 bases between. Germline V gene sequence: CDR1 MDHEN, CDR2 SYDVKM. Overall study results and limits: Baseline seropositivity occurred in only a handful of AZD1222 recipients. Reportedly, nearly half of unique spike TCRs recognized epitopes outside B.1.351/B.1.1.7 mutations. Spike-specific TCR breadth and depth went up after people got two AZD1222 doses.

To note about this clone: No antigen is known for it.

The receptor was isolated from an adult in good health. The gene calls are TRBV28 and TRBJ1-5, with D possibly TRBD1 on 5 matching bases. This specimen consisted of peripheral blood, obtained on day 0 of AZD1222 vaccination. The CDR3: CASSLGLVVPQHF. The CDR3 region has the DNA TGTGCCAGCTCCTTGGGACTGGTGGTACCCCAGCATTTT. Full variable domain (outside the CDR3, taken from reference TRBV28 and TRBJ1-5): DVKVTQSSRYLVKRTGEKVFLECVQDMDHENMFWYRQDPGLGLRLIYFSYDVKMKEKGDIPEGYSVSREKKERFSLILESASTNQTSMYLCASSLGLVVPQHFGDGTRLSIL.